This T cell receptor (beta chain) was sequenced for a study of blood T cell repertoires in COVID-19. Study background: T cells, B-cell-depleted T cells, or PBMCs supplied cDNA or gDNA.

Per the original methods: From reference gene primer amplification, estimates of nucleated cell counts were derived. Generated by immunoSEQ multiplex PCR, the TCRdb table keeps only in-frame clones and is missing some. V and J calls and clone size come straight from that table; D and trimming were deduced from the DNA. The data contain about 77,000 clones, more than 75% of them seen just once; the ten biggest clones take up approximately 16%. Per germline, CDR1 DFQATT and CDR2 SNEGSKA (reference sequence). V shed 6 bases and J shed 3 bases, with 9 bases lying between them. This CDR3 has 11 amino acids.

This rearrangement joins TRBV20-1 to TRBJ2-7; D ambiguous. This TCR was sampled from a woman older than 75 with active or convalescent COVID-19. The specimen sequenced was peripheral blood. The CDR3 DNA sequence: TGCAGTGCCAGCCGGGTCTACGAGCAGTACTTC. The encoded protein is CSASRVYEQYF.